This TCR beta chain originates from a study of naive and memory T cell subsets. Points from the study as a whole: Each distinct alpha or beta sequence counts as one clonotype. Naive repertoires, especially CD8, held a few larger clonotypes, possibly memory cells re-expressing CD45RA. No ground truth validated the naive and memory repertoire findings.

In this sample, this clonotype turned up a few times. Its antigen is unknown. Two oligonucleotides, mixed equimolar, formed the beta constant-region primer covering TRBC1 and TRBC2. Nested alpha and beta constant-region primers with the SP2 primer drove four PCR rounds on ligated cDNA. Each CDR3 protein gets one entry after TCRdb re-called the UMI-ligation and nested PCR reads with MiXCR. The sample includes tens of thousands of distinct CDR3 sequences, about 10% seen only once; the top ten take over 0.11%. The CDR3 is 18 residues long. Trimming stripped 0 bases from V and 5 bases from J, with 23 bases between.

J is TRBJ2-7 and V is TRBV12-3 or TRBV12-4; D is possibly TRBD1 (6 bases). This TCR was sampled from a human donor in good health. Sequences were obtained from naive CD4+ T cells from blood. The CDR3 loop reads CASSLAPIQGPNWDEQYF. The CDR3 nucleotides read TGTGCCAGCAGTTTAGCCCCTATACAGGGCCCAAACTGGGACGAGCAGTACTTC.